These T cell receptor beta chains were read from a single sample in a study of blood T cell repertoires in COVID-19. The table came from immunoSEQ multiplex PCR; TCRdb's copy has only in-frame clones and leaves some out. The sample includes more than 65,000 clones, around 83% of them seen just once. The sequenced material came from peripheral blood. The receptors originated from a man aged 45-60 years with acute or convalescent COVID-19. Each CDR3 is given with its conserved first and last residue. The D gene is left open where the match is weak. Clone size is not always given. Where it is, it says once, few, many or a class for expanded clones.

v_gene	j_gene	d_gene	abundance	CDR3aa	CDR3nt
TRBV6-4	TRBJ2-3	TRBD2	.	CASVLTSGQSTDTQYF	TGTGCCAGCGTACTTACTAGCGGCCAAAGCACAGATACGCAGTATTTT
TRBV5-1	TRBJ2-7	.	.	CASSLEADSSYEQYF	TGCGCCAGCAGCTTGGAAGCCGACAGCTCCTACGAGCAGTACTTC
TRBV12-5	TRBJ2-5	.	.	CASGLASEKETQYF	TGTGCTAGTGGTTTGGCTTCCGAGAAAGAGACCCAGTACTTC
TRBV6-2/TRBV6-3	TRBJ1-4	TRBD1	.	CASSYPTGAPTTNEKLFF	TGTGCCAGCAGTTACCCGACAGGGGCCCCGACAACTAATGAAAAACTGTTTTTT
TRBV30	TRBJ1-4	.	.	CAWSPAGLEGLFF	TGTGCCTGGAGCCCAGCGGGGTTGGAGGGACTGTTTTTT
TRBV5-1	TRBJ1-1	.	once	CASSFGREGMNTEAFF	TGCGCCAGCAGCTTTGGCAGGGAAGGGATGAACACTGAAGCTTTCTTT
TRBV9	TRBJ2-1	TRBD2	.	CASSGLAGGRLGNEQFF	TGTGCCAGCAGCGGACTAGCGGGAGGTAGGCTCGGCAATGAGCAGTTCTTC
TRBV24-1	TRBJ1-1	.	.	CATSVKWGLWAEAFF	TGTGCCACCAGTGTAAAATGGGGGCTGTGGGCTGAAGCTTTCTTT
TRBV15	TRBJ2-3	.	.	CATTENTDTQYF	TGTGCCACCACAGAAAACACAGATACGCAGTATTTT
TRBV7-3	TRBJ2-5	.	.	CASSPGTQQETQYF	TGTGCCAGCAGCCCCGGGACACAACAAGAGACCCAGTACTTC
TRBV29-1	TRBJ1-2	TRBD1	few	CSVEGQGTTWYGYTF	TGCAGCGTTGAAGGACAGGGGACTACATGGTATGGCTACACCTTC
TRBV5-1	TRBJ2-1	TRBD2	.	CASSLGGTSGTNEQFF	TGCGCCAGCAGCTTGGGCGGGACTAGCGGGACAAATGAGCAGTTCTTC
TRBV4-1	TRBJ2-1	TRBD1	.	CASSQVQGARHEQFF	TGCGCCAGCAGCCAAGTTCAGGGGGCAAGGCATGAGCAGTTCTTC
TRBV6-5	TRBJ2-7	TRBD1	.	CASSYMGQGTEQYF	TGTGCCAGCAGTTACATGGGACAGGGGACCGAGCAGTACTTC
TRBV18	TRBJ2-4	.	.	CASSPGLPTTGKNIQYF	TGTGCCAGCTCACCGGGTTTACCCACCACGGGCAAAAACATTCAGTACTTC
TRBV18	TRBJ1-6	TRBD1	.	CASSPRVVGDAGGSLHF	TGTGCCAGCTCACCACGTGTTGTAGGGGACGCAGGGGGTTCCCTCCACTTT
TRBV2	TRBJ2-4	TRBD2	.	CASSPRGRVEGRRAKNIQYF	TGTGCCAGCAGTCCCCGCGGGAGGGTGGAGGGAAGGAGGGCCAAAAACATTCAGTACTTC